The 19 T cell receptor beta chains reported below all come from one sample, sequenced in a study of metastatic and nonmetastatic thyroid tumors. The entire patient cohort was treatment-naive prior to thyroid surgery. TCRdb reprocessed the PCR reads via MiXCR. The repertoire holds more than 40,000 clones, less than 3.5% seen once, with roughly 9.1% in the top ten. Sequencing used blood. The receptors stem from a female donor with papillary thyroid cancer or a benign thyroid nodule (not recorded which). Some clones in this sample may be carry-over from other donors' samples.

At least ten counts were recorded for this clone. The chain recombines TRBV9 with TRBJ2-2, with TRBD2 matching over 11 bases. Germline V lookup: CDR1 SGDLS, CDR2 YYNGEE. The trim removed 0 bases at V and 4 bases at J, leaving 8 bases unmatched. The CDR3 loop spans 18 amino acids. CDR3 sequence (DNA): TGTGCCAGCAGCGTAGAGAGCAGACTAGCGGGACTCACCGGGGAGCTGTTTTTT. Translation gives CASSVESRLAGLTGELFF.

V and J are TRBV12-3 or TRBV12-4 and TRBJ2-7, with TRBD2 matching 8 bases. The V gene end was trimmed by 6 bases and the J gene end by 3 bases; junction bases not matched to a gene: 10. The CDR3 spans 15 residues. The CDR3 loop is CASRSGTRPLYEQYF. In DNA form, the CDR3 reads TGTGCCAGCAGGTCCGGGACTAGGCCCCTCTACGAGCAGTACTTC.

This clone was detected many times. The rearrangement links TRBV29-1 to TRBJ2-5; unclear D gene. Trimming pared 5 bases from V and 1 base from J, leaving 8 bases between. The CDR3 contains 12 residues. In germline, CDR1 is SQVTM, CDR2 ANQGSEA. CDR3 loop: CSVSQTQETQYF. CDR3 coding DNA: TGCAGCGTTAGCCAGACCCAAGAGACCCAGTACTTC.

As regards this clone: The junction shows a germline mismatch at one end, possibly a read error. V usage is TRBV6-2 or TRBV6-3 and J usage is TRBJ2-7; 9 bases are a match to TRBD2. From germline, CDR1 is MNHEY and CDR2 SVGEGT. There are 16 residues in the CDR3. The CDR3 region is CASTYDAAGGPYEQYF. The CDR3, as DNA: TGTGCCAGCACTTACGACGCAGCGGGAGGACCCTACGAGCAGTACTTC.

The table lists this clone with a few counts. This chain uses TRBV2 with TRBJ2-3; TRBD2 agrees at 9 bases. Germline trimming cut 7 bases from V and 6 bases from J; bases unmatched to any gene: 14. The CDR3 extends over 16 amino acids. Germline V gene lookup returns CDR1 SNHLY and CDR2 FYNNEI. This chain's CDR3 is CASKPSGVFSADTQYF. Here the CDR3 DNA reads TGTGCCAGCAAACCTAGCGGGGTATTTTCAGCGGATACGCAGTATTTT.

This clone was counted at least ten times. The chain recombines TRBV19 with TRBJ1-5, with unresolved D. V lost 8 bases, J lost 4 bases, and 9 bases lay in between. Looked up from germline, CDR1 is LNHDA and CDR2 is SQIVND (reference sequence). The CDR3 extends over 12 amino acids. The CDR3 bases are TGTGCCAGTGGCGACTTAAATCAGCCCCAGCATTTT. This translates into CASGDLNQPQHF.

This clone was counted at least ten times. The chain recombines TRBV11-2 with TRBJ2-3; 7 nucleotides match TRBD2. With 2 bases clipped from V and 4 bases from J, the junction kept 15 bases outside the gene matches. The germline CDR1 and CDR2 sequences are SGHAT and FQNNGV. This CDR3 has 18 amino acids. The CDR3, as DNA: TGTGCCAGCAGCTTAAGCTTGTCGGGAGGAAATTCGGCAGATACGCAGTATTTT. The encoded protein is CASSLSLSGGNSADTQYF.

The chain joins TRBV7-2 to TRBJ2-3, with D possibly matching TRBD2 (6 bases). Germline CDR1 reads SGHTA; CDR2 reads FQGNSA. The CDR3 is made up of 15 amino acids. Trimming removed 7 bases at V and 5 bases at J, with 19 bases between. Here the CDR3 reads CASTLGSLGGDTQYF. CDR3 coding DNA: TGTGCCAGCACCTTGGGGAGCCTGGGGGGAGATACGCAGTATTTT.

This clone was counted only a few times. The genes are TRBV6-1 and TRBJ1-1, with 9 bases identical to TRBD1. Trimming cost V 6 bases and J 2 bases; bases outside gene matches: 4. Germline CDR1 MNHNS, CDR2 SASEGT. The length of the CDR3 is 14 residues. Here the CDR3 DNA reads TGTGCCAGCAGCCGGGACAGGGCTAACACTGAAGCTTTCTTT. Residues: CASSRDRANTEAFF.

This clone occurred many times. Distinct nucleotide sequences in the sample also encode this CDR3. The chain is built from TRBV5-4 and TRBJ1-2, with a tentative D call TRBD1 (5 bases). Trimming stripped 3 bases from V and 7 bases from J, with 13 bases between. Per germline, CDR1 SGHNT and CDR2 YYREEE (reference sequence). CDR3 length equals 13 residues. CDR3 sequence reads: CASSSGGGRGYTF. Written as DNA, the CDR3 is TGTGCCAGCAGCTCGGGGGGGGGACGTGGCTACACCTTC.

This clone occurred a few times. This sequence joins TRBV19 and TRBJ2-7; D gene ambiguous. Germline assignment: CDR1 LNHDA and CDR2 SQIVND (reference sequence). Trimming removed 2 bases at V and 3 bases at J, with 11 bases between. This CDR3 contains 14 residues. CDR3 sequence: CASSITVGVYEQYF. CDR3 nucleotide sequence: TGTGCCAGTAGTATAACAGTTGGGGTCTACGAGCAGTACTTC.

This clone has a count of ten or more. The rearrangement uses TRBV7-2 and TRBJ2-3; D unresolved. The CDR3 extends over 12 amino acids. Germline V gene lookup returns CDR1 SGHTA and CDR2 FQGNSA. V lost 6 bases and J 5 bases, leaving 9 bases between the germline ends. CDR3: CASRPLGDTQYF. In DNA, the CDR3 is TGTGCCAGCAGACCTCTCGGAGATACGCAGTATTTT.

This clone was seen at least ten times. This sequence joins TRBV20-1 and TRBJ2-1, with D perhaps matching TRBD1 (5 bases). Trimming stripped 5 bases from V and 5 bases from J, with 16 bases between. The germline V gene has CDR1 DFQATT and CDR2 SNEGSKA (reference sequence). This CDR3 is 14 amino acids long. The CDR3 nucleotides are TGCAGTGCTGAGGACGAGGTAGGGGACAATGAGCAGTTCTTC. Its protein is CSAEDEVGDNEQFF.

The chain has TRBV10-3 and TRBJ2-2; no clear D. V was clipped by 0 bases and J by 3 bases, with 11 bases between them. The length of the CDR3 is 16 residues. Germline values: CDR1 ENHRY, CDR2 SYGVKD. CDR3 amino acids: CAISESQVSYTGELFF. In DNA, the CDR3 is TGTGCCATCAGTGAGTCCCAGGTATCGTACACCGGGGAGCTGTTTTTT.

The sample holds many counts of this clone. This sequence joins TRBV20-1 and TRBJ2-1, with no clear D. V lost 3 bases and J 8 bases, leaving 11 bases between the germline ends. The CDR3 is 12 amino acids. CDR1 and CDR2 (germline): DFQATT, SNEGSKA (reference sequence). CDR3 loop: CSASVHWDEQFF. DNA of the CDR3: TGCAGTGCTAGTGTTCATTGGGATGAGCAGTTCTTC.

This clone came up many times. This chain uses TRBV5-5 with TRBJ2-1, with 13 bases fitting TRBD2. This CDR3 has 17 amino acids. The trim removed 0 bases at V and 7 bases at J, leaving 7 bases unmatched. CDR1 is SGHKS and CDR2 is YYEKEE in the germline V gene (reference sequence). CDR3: CASSLAVRTSGRNEQFF. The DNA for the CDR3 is TGTGCCAGCAGCTTGGCCGTACGGACTAGCGGGAGAAATGAGCAGTTCTTC.

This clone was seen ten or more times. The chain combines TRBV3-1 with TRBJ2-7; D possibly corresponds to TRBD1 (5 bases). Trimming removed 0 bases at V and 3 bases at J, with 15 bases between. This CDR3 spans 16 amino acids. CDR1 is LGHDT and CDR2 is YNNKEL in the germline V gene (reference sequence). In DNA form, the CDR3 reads TGTGCCAGCAGCCAAGATACACAGGTCGAATTCTACGAGCAGTACTTC. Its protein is CASSQDTQVEFYEQYF.

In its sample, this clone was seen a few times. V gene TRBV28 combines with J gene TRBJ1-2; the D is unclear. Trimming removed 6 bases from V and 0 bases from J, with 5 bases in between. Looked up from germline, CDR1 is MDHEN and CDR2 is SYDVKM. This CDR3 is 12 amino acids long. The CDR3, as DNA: TGTGCCAGCAGACCTCCTAACTATGGCTACACCTTC. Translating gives CASRPPNYGYTF.

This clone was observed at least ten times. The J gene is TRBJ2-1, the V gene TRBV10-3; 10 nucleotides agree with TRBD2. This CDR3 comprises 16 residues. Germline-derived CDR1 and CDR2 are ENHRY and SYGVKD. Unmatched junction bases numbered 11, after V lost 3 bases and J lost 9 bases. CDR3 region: CAISDAGASGRSEQFF. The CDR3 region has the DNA TGTGCCATCAGTGACGCGGGGGCTAGCGGGAGAAGTGAGCAGTTCTTC.